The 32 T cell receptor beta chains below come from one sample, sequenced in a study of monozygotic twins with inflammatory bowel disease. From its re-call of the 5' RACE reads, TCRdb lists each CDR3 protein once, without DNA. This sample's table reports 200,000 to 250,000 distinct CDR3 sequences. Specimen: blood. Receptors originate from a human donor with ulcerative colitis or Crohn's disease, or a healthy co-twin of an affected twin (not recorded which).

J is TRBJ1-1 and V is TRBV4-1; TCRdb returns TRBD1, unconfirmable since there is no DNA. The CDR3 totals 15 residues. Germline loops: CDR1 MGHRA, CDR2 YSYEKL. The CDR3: CASSPPGTAHTEAFF.

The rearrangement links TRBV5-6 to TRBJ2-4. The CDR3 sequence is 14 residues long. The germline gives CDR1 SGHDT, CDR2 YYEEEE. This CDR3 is CASSSQSTKNIQYF.

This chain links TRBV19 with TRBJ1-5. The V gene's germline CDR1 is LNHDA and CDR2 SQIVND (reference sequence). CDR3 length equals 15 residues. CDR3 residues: CASSAAQNSNQPQHF.

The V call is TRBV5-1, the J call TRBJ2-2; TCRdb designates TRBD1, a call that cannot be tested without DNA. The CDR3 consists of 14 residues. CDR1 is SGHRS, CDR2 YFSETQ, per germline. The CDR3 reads CASSPTGNTGELFF. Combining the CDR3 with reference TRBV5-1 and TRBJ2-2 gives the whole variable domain KAGVTQTPRYLIKTRGQQVTLSCSPISGHRSVSWYQQTPGQGLQFLFEYFSETQRNKGNFPGRFSGRQFSNSRSEMNVSTLELGDSALYLCASSPTGNTGELFFGEGSRLTVL.

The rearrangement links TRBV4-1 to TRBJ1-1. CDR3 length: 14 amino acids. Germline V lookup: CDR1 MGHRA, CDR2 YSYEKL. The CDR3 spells CASSHDVGTWEAFF.

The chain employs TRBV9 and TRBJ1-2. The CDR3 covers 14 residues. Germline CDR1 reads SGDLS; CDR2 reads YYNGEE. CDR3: CASSVETGGYGYTF.

The CDR3 reads CASTILGLAGVNEQYF. The V call is TRBV5-6, the J call TRBJ2-7; TCRdb gives TRBD2 as the D gene, but with no DNA this cannot be confirmed. From germline, CDR1 is SGHDT and CDR2 YYEEEE. This CDR3 has 16 amino acids.

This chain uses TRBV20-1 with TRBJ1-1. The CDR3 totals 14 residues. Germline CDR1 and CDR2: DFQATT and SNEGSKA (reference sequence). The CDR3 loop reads CSAATGTSSWRAFF.

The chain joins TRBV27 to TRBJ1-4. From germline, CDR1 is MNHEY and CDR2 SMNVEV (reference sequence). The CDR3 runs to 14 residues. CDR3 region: CASSSRPLNEKLFF.

Here the CDR3 reads CASSEVGPGTDTQYF. V and J are TRBV6-1 and TRBJ2-3; TCRdb's assignment of TRBD1 cannot be checked, as there is no DNA. The germline CDR1 and CDR2 sequences are MNHNS and SASEGT. The CDR3 spans 15 residues.

CDR3 sequence: CASSLGTGVSNQPQHF. The chain employs TRBV12-3 or TRBV12-4 and TRBJ1-5; TCRdb's assignment of TRBD1 cannot be checked, as there is no DNA. CDR3 length: 16 residues.

The CDR3 protein is CSAWDPRRNTEAFF. The genes are TRBV20-1 and TRBJ1-1; TCRdb selects TRBD1, and the lack of DNA leaves this call unchecked. Looked up from germline, CDR1 is DFQATT and CDR2 is SNEGSKA (reference sequence). This CDR3 region has 14 residues.

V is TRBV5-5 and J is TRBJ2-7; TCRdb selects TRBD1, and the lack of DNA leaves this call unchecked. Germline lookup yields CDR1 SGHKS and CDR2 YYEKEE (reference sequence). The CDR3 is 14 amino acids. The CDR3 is CASSLEGQAYEQYF.

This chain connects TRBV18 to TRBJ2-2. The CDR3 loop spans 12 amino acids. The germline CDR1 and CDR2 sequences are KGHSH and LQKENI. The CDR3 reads CASSENTGELFF.

The CDR3 here is CASRSPSGTEAFF. The chain combines TRBV6-2 or TRBV6-3 with TRBJ1-1; TCRdb reports TRBD1, a call that lacks DNA to check it against. CDR1 is MNHEY and CDR2 is SVGEGT in the germline V gene. This CDR3 spans 13 amino acids.

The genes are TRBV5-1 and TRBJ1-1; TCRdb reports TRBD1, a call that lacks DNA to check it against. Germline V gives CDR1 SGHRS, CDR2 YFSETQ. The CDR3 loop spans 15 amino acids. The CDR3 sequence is CASSLGTGGFTEAFF.

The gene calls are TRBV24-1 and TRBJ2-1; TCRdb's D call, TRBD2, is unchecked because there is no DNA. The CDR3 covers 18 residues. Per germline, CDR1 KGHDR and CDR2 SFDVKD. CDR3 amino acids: CATSGTSGRRGSYNEQFF.

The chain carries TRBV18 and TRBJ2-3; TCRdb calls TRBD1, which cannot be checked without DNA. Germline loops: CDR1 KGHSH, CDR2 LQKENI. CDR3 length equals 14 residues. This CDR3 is CASSTGGDTDTQYF. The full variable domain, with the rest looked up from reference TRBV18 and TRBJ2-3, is NAGVMQNPRHLVRRRGQEARLRCSPMKGHSHVYWYRQLPEEGLKFMVYLQKENIIDESGMPKERFSAEFPKEGPSILRIQQVVRGDSAAYFCASSTGGDTDTQYFGPGTRLTVL.

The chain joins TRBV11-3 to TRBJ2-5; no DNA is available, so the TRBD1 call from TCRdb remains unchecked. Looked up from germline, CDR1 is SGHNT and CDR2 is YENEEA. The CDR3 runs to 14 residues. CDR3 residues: CASSLTGTVETQYF.

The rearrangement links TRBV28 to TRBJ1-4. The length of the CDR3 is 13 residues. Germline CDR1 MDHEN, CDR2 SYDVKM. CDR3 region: CASTGRENEKLFF.

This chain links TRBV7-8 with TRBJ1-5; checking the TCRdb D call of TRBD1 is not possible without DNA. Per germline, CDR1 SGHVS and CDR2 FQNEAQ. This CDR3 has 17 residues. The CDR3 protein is CASSLFGRGAPNQPQHF.

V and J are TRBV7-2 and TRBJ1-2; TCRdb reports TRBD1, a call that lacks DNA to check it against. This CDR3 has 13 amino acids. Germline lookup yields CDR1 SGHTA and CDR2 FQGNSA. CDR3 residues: CASNFDRGHGYTF.

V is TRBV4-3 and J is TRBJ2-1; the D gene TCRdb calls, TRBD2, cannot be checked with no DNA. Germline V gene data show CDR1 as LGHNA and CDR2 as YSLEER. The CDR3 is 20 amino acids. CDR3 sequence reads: CASSQNLGPSGRESYNEQFF.

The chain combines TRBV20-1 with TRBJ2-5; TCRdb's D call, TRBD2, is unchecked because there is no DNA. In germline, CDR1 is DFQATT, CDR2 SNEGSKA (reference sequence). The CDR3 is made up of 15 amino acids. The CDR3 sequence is CSATRLAGAKETQYF.

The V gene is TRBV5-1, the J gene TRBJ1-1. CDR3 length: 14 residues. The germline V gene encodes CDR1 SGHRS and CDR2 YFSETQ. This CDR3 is CASARGGESTEAFF.

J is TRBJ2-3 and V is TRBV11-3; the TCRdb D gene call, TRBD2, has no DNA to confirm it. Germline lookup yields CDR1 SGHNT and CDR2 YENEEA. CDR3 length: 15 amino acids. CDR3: CASSLDGGTTDTQYF.

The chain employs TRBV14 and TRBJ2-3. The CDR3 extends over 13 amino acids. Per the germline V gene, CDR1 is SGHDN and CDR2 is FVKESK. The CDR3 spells CASSRGLTDTQYF.

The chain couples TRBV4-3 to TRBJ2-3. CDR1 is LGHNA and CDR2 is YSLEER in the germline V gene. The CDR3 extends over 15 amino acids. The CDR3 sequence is CASSQDRDSTDTQYF.

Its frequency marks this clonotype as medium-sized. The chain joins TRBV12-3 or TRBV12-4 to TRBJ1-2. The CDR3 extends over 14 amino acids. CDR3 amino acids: CASSSTTVNYGYTF.

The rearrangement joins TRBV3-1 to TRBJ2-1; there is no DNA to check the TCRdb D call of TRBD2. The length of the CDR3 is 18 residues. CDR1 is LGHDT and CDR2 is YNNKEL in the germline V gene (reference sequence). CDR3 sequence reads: CASSRALSRPNSYNEQFF.

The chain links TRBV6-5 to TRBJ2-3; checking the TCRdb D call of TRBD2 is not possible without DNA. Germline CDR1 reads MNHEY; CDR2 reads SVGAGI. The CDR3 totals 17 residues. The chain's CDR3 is CASSYSRLVTSTDTQYF.

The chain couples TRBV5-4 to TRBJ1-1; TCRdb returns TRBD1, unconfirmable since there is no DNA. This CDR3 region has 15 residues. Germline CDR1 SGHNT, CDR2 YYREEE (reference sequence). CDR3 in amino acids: CASSLGGILERQAFF.